Listed below are T cell receptor beta chains from one sample, sequenced in a study of blood T cell repertoires in COVID-19. Using immunoSEQ multiplex PCR, the repertoire was profiled, and TCRdb retains in-frame clones only, with some absent. The sample has 55,000 or so clones, about nine tenths seen once. The sequencing input was peripheral blood. These receptors were taken from a middle-aged man with acute or convalescent COVID-19. CDR3s include the opening cysteine and the closing phenylalanine or tryptophan.

j_call v_call cdr3_aa
TRBJ1-1 TRBV19 CASSMVLRVGTEAFF
TRBJ2-1 TRBV5-4 CASSLDSDHNEQFF
TRBJ1-1 TRBV11-1 CASSLALRVFRTEAFF
TRBJ1-1 TRBV5-1 CASGGDAMNTEAFF
TRBJ1-1 TRBV19 CASSILQGGTEAFF
TRBJ2-1 TRBV7-6 CASSWETRGVSNEQFF
TRBJ1-2 TRBV28 CASSPTLRRAYGYTF
TRBJ2-2 TRBV5-1 CASSGSQNTGELFF
TRBJ2-5 TRBV24-1 CATSRGETQYF
TRBJ1-3 TRBV2 CASRNPTGIGNTIYF
TRBJ2-7 TRBV18 CASSPPSKPKGEQYF
TRBJ1-5 TRBV9 CASSVEPGGDQPQHF
TRBJ1-1 TRBV7-2 CASSLVLGGTEAFF
TRBJ1-1 TRBV15 CATSSYLDGDEAFF
TRBJ1-1 TRBV19 CASSINADTEAFF
TRBJ2-3 TRBV3-1/TRBV3-2 CASSRGLAEDSSTDTQYF
TRBJ2-2 TRBV10-1 CASNGAVTGELFF
TRBJ1-2 TRBV11-1 CASSAGRFGYTF